A single sample gave rise to the 9 T cell receptor beta chains below, sequenced in a study of graft-versus-host responses after intestinal transplantation. Generated by immunoSEQ multiplex PCR, the TCRdb table keeps only in-frame clones and is missing some. The sample contains about 15,000 clones, around 87% of which appear only once. This specimen consisted of bone marrow, obtained more than 120 days after intestinal transplantation. The origin of the receptors is a human patient who received an intestinal transplant, so some T cells may come from the graft donor.

The V gene is TRBV20-1, the J gene TRBJ2-7; D unclear. V was shortened by 6 bases and J by 0 bases, with 6 bases between the two germline ends. Germline CDR1 DFQATT, CDR2 SNEGSKA (reference sequence). This CDR3 has 11 amino acids. CDR3 coding DNA: TGCAGTGCACACAGCTCCTACGAGCAGTACTTC. This gives the protein CSAHSSYEQYF.

The rearrangement uses TRBV6-5 and TRBJ1-2; maybe TRBD1 (6 bases). This CDR3 is built from 15 residues. Trimming pared 4 bases from V and 2 bases from J, leaving 14 bases between. Germline CDR1 and CDR2: MNHEY and SVGAGI. CDR3 region: CASSSPGAVNYGYTF. In DNA form, the CDR3 reads TGTGCCAGCAGTTCCCCGGGGGCAGTCAACTATGGCTACACCTTC.

This sequence joins TRBV7-9 and TRBJ1-1; 12 bases are shared with TRBD1. The CDR3 length is 17 residues. The germline gives CDR1 SEHNR, CDR2 FQNEAQ (reference sequence). The trim removed 4 bases at V and 0 bases at J, leaving 6 bases unmatched. CDR3 sequence: CASSSGTGGFMNTEAFF. CDR3 sequence (DNA): TGTGCCAGCAGCTCCGGGACAGGGGGCTTTATGAACACTGAAGCTTTCTTT.

The CDR3 is CASSSGLATYNEQFF. CDR3 nucleotides: TGTGCCAGCAGTTCGGGACTAGCGACCTACAATGAGCAGTTCTTC. This chain uses TRBV7-2 with TRBJ2-1; TRBD2 matches at 10 bases. CDR1 is SGHTA, CDR2 FQGNSA, per germline. Trimming took 6 bases from V and 2 from J; bases not matched to a gene: 4. The CDR3 has 15 residues.

J is TRBJ2-1 and V is TRBV19; D ambiguous. Germline CDR1 reads LNHDA; CDR2 reads SQIVND (reference sequence). Trimming shortened V by 5 bases and J by 0 bases, and 8 bases separated the two germline ends. The CDR3 consists of 14 residues. This CDR3 reads CASSHQSSYNEQFF. The CDR3 nucleotides read TGTGCCAGTAGTCATCAAAGCTCCTACAATGAGCAGTTCTTC.

The V and J genes are TRBV30 and TRBJ2-3; D gene unclear. Germline CDR1 GTSNPN, CDR2 SVGIG (reference sequence). Trimming removed 2 bases at V and 0 bases at J, with 21 bases between. This CDR3 comprises 18 residues. Here the CDR3 reads CAWSQEMARRPSTDTQYF. In DNA form, the CDR3 reads TGTGCCTGGAGTCAAGAAATGGCCAGGCGCCCAAGCACAGATACGCAGTATTTT.

CDR3 DNA: TGCGCCAGCACTGGGGACATTAGCACAGATACGCAGTATTTT. Translation gives CASTGDISTDTQYF. The rearrangement joins TRBV5-1 to TRBJ2-3, with D tentatively TRBD1 (6 bases). The CDR3 length is 14 residues. Deletions cut 6 bases from V and 0 bases from J, with 11 bases between. CDR1 and CDR2 from the germline V gene are SGHRS and YFSETQ.

The chain couples TRBV28 to TRBJ1-2; D is uncertain. The CDR3 has 11 amino acids. The germline gives CDR1 MDHEN, CDR2 SYDVKM. The ends were cut back, 3 bases at V and 8 bases at J, with 7 bases in the middle. Here the CDR3 reads CASSFTWGYTF. The CDR3 nucleotides are TGTGCCAGCAGTTTTACGTGGGGCTACACCTTC.

The chain is built from TRBV7-3 and TRBJ1-1; 7 nucleotides line up with TRBD1. The CDR3 consists of 19 residues. Germline lookup yields CDR1 SGHTA and CDR2 FQGTGA. V was clipped by 0 bases and J by 1 base; unmatched bases: 14. The CDR3 bases are TGTGCCAGCAGCTTAACCACCAACCGGGACAGTAAAAAGAACACTGAAGCTTTCTTT. Encoded protein: CASSLTTNRDSKKNTEAFF.